The T cell receptor (beta chain) described here comes from a study of blood T cell repertoires in COVID-19. Study overall: Sources were T cells, B-cell-depleted T cells, or PBMCs; the material itself was cDNA or gDNA.

V was pared by 3 bases and J by 4 bases, with 3 bases of the junction left unmatched. This CDR3 has 14 residues. Germline lookup yields CDR1 ENHRY and CDR2 SYGVKD. Donors in Cohort 3 who had recovered were those with two negative PCRs, healthcare professional clearance, or resolution of their symptoms. Assay used: immunoSEQ multiplex PCR; TCRdb lists only in-frame clones, some missing. The profile shows 250,000 to 350,000 clones, around nine tenths of them singletons. The source material was PBMCs or T cells enriched from blood (not recorded which). This rearrangement joins TRBV10-3 to TRBJ1-5, with 7 positions matching TRBD1. This clonotype was sampled from a middle-aged woman who had recovered from COVID-19. CDR3 loop: CAISDDRVNQPQHF. The CDR3 DNA reads TGTGCCATCAGTGATGACAGGGTAAATCAGCCCCAGCATTTT.